The rows below give T cell receptor beta chains drawn from one sample of a study of T-cell memory formation after mild COVID-19. TCRdb passed the 5' RACE reads through MiXCR, listing each CDR3 protein once. The sample lists 380,000 or so distinct CDR3 sequences; around 15% were seen once. Sequenced sample: PBMCs or a T cell subset sorted from them (not recorded which). Receptors were obtained from a man aged 18 to 30 who had mild COVID-19 (a few samples of this study predate the infection). Cell type and time point are not known. Each CDR3 is given with its conserved first and last residue. A D gene is named only where the DNA matches it firmly. Not all rows give a size; the values are once, few, many and, for expanded clones, a class.

>TRBV7-6|few|-|TRBJ2-5
TGTGCCAGCAGCCGAGGGACTGTCCGGGAGACCCAGTACTTC
CASSRGTVRETQYF
>TRBV11-2|many|-|TRBJ1-3
TGTGCCAGCAGCCGAAACCCCAAGGGCCTCTCTGGAAACACCATATATTTT
CASSRNPKGLSGNTIYF
>TRBV30|-|TRBD1|TRBJ1-1
TGTGCCTGGAGCTTAACAGGGGCCCAAGCTTTCTTT
CAWSLTGAQAFF
>TRBV5-6|-|-|TRBJ1-2
TGTGCCAGCAGCTTGGTAGGACTCCCTAACTATGGCTACACCTTC
CASSLVGLPNYGYTF
>TRBV20-1|few|-|TRBJ1-1
TGCAGTGCTGCCGGGGGCTTGAACACTGAAGCTTTCTTT
CSAAGGLNTEAFF
>TRBV18|few|-|TRBJ1-1
TGTGCCAGCTCCCAAGGCGGGGGGGGCCTGAACACTGAAGCTTTCTTT
CASSQGGGGLNTEAFF
>TRBV11-2|many|TRBD2|TRBJ2-2
TGTGCCAGCAGCTTATACTTAGATAACCATCTAGCGGATACCGGGGAGCTGTTTTTT
CASSLYLDNHLADTGELFF
>TRBV5-1|many|-|TRBJ2-3
TGCGCCAGCAGCTCCCCCGAGGGGGCGGGGGATACGCAGTATTTT
CASSSPEGAGDTQYF
>TRBV7-7|-|-|TRBJ2-5
TGTGCCAGCAGCGTGGACAGCCCTGGGAAGACCCAGTACTTC
CASSVDSPGKTQYF
>TRBV7-2|few|TRBD2|TRBJ2-3
TGTGCCAGCAGCTCAGGTAGCGGGCGTTACACAGATACGCAGTATTTT
CASSSGSGRYTDTQYF
>TRBV7-2|few|TRBD2|TRBJ2-3
TGTGCCAGCAGCTTACAGCGGGGGAGCACAGATACGCAGTATTTT
CASSLQRGSTDTQYF
>TRBV6-1|-|-|TRBJ1-2
TGTGCCAGCAGCCAAGCTCGGCGTTCAGCGCTCGGTGGCTACACCTTC
CASSQARRSALGGYTF
>TRBV6-2/TRBV6-3|-|TRBD1|TRBJ2-4
TGTGCCAGCAGTTACAGGACAGGGGGGCACATTCAGTACTTC
CASSYRTGGHIQYF
>TRBV7-2|few|TRBD1|TRBJ1-5
TGTGCCAGCAGCTTATCGTGGACAGGCGGTCAGCCCCAGCATTTT
CASSLSWTGGQPQHF
>TRBV6-2/TRBV6-3|-|-|TRBJ2-2
TGTGCCAGCACCTTAAGCAGGGCACGGGAGCTGTTTTTT
CASTLSRARELFF
>TRBV5-1|few|TRBD2|TRBJ2-3
TGCGCCAGCAGCTTGGTTGCGGGGGTATCTAAGTGGTTCGCAGATACGCAGTATTTT
CASSLVAGVSKWFADTQYF
>TRBV7-2|-|-|TRBJ1-3
TGTGCCAGCAGCCCAGGGCACGGACCCTCTGGAAACACCATATATTTT
CASSPGHGPSGNTIYF
>TRBV25-1|few|-|TRBJ2-7
TGTGCCAGCAGTGGGCCATTGGGTTACGAGCAGTACTTC
CASSGPLGYEQYF
>TRBV7-2|many|-|TRBJ2-3
TGTGCCAGCAGCCAGACGGGGACCACAGATACGCAGTATTTT
CASSQTGTTDTQYF
>TRBV5-1|-|-|TRBJ2-5
TGCGCCAGCAGCTTTCCGGGCCTGCAAGAGACCCAGTACTTC
CASSFPGLQETQYF
>TRBV3-1|-|TRBD2|TRBJ2-7
TGTGCCAGCAGCCAAGACATAGCGGGGGGATCGAGCGAGCAGTACTTC
CASSQDIAGGSSEQYF
>TRBV7-6|few|-|TRBJ2-3
TGTGCCAGCAGCCCGGGCCTGTCTGCTGGGGATACGCAGTATTTT
CASSPGLSAGDTQYF
>TRBV27|once|-|TRBJ1-2
TGTGCCAGCAGTTCCGGGGGGGGCTACACCTTC
CASSSGGGYTF
>TRBV5-1|-|-|TRBJ1-4
TGCGCCAGCAGCTTTGACGAAAAACTGTTTTTT
CASSFDEKLFF
>TRBV20-1|many|-|TRBJ1-5
TGCAGTGCTGTTTCCGGGAATCAGCCCCAGCATTTT
CSAVSGNQPQHF
>TRBV6-2/TRBV6-3|few|-|TRBJ1-2
TGTGCCAGCAGTCCCCCCTACACCTTC
CASSPPYTF
>TRBV2|-|-|TRBJ2-3
TGTGCCAGCAGCGTAAGGGCCCGAGGGGCAGATACGCAGTATTTT
CASSVRARGADTQYF
>TRBV4-3|many|TRBD1|TRBJ1-1
TGCGCCAGCAGCCAGGCTCGACAGGGGGACACTGAAGCTTTCTTT
CASSQARQGDTEAFF
>TRBV9|once|-|TRBJ2-7
TGTGCCAGCAGCGTAGTGGGACTCCTCTACGAGCAGTACTTC
CASSVVGLLYEQYF
>TRBV7-3|many|TRBD1|TRBJ1-1
TGTGCCAGCAGGACAGGGAAGAACACTGAAGCTTTCTTT
CASRTGKNTEAFF
>TRBV7-9|few|-|TRBJ1-2
TGTGCCAGCAGCTTAGGGACAGTTCAACACTATGGCTACACCTTC
CASSLGTVQHYGYTF
>TRBV27|-|-|TRBJ2-2
TGTGCCAGCAGTTTACGGTGGGACACCGGGGAGCTGTTTTTT
CASSLRWDTGELFF
>TRBV3-1|few|-|TRBJ2-3
TGTGCCAGCAGCCAACCTGGGGCGGGGAAGTATACGCAGTATTTT
CASSQPGAGKYTQYF
>TRBV4-3|-|TRBD1|TRBJ1-6
TGCGCCAGCAGCCAAGATGAAGGAAGGACAGGACAAACACCCCTCCACTTT
CASSQDEGRTGQTPLHF
>TRBV5-4|few|-|TRBJ2-4
TGTGCCAGCAGTCGCGGAGGGGCGGGGGCCCTCGGTTCGGCCAAAAACATTCAGTACTTC
CASSRGGAGALGSAKNIQYF
>TRBV15|few|TRBD1|TRBJ1-4
TGTGCCACCAGCAGCAAGACAGGGGAAGGTGAAAAACTGTTTTTT
CATSSKTGEGEKLFF
>TRBV24-1|few|TRBD1|TRBJ2-1
TGTGCCACCAGTGATACCGGGACAGGGCGACACAATGAGCAGTTCTTC
CATSDTGTGRHNEQFF
>TRBV29-1|few|-|TRBJ2-5
TGCAGCGTTGAAGATGGGGGATTAGCCCAGTACTTC
CSVEDGGLAQYF
>TRBV5-4|-|TRBD1|TRBJ2-2
TGTGCCAGCAGCACAGGGGGGAGAGCCGACACCGGGGAGCTGTTTTTT
CASSTGGRADTGELFF
>TRBV18|few|-|TRBJ1-1
TGTGCCAGCTCACCGTCTTCTTGGGACACTGAAGCTTTCTTT
CASSPSSWDTEAFF
>TRBV12-3/TRBV12-4|few|-|TRBJ2-5
TGTGCCAGCAAATTCCCGGGACGCGAGACCCAGTACTTC
CASKFPGRETQYF
>TRBV4-1|few|-|TRBJ2-4
TGCGCCAGCAGCCCTCGGGGGGCCCAAAACATTCAGTACTTC
CASSPRGAQNIQYF
>TRBV7-9|-|TRBD1|TRBJ2-3
TGTGCCAGCAGCCGGACAGGGTTTGTTGCGGATACGCAGTATTTT
CASSRTGFVADTQYF
>TRBV5-1|-|-|TRBJ2-1
TGCGCCAGCAGCTTGGCCCAGGGCGGTGAGCAGTTCTTC
CASSLAQGGEQFF
>TRBV29-1|-|TRBD1|TRBJ2-3
TGCAGCGTGAATAACCGACAGGGGGGAACAGATACGCAGTATTTT
CSVNNRQGGTDTQYF
>TRBV6-5|many|-|TRBJ2-5
TGTGCCAGCAGTTACTCGAATTCGCAGGGACAAGAGACCCAGTACTTC
CASSYSNSQGQETQYF
>TRBV6-5|few|-|TRBJ1-5
TGTGCCAGCAGTCAAAGGGGAGTGGAACAGCCCCAGCATTTT
CASSQRGVEQPQHF
>TRBV7-9|few|-|TRBJ2-2
TGTGCCAGCACCCCTCTCACGAGTGGCACCGGGGAGCTGTTTTTT
CASTPLTSGTGELFF
>TRBV7-2|-|-|TRBJ2-1
TGTGCCAGCAGCTTAGGGGGGAGAGAAGAGTTCTTC
CASSLGGREEFF
>TRBV24-1|few|-|TRBJ2-1
TGTGCCACCAGTGAAGCGTCCTACAATGAGCAGTTCTTC
CATSEASYNEQFF